This is a list of T cell receptor beta chains from one sample in a study of cytomegalovirus exposure and HLA in healthy donors. The data were produced by immunoSEQ multiplex PCR, yet TCRdb's version contains in-frame clones alone and is incomplete. The profile covers roughly 100,000 clones, with approximately 66% appearing a single time and around 3.5% taken by the ten largest. Sequencing was performed on PBMCs. These receptors were obtained from a woman in her fifties or sixties in good health and CMV-seronegative. Both conserved end residues are part of each CDR3. D genes are given only for firm matches. Clone size is stated in some rows and not others, as once, few, many or a class when expanded.

v_call,j_call,d_call,clone_size,cdr3_nt,cdr3_aa
TRBV6-1,TRBJ1-3,TRBD1,-,TGTGCCAGCAGTGAAGGACAGGGGGCGGCTGGAAACACCATATATTTT,CASSEGQGAAGNTIYF
TRBV7-2,TRBJ1-3,-,-,TGTGCCAGCAGCTTAGGTTCTTACGGCTCTGGAAACACCATATATTTT,CASSLGSYGSGNTIYF
TRBV13,TRBJ1-3,TRBD1,-,TGTGCCAGCAGCTTAGGACAGGGGGCCTCTGGAAACACCATATATTTT,CASSLGQGASGNTIYF
TRBV15,TRBJ2-5,TRBD2,-,TGTGCCACCAGCAGAGGACCAGCGGGAGGGGAAGAGACCCAGTACTTC,CATSRGPAGGEETQYF
TRBV7-9,TRBJ1-6,-,-,TGTGCCAGCAGCTTGGTGGGCAGCTTTAGTTCACCCCTCCACTTT,CASSLVGSFSSPLHF
TRBV18,TRBJ2-3,TRBD2,-,TGTGCCAGCTCATGGGGACTAGCGGGTGAAGATACGCAGTATTTT,CASSWGLAGEDTQYF
TRBV5-4,TRBJ2-5,TRBD2,-,TGTGCCAGCAGCATGGGACTAGCGGAAATTGGGACCCAGTACTTC,CASSMGLAEIGTQYF
TRBV6-5,TRBJ1-6,-,-,TGTGCCAGCAGTTACGGAGAAAGGAATTCACCCCTCCACTTT,CASSYGERNSPLHF
TRBV11-3,TRBJ1-1,TRBD1,-,TGTGCCAGCAGCATTTGGGACAGCATGAACACTGAAGCTTTCTTT,CASSIWDSMNTEAFF
TRBV11-2,TRBJ2-7,-,few,TGTGCCAGCAGCCCCCAGACAGGCTACGAGCAGTACTTC,CASSPQTGYEQYF
TRBV10-2,TRBJ2-7,TRBD2,-,TGCGCCACCTCAAGGGCGGGGGAGGTATACGAGCAGTACTTC,CATSRAGEVYEQYF
TRBV18,TRBJ1-2,TRBD1,-,TGTGCCAGCTCACCGCGGACAGGGGAGGCCTATGGCTACACCTTC,CASSPRTGEAYGYTF
TRBV18,TRBJ2-7,TRBD1,once,TGTGCCAGCTCACAAGGACAGGGGGGTGCCTACGAGCAGTACTTC,CASSQGQGGAYEQYF
TRBV5-1,TRBJ2-1,TRBD2,-,TGCGCCAGCAGCAAGACCTTCACTAGCGGGGGAGGTAATGAGCAGTTCTTC,CASSKTFTSGGGNEQFF